The 15 T cell receptor beta chains below were found in one sample sequenced in a study of neurological immune-mediated disorders. TCRdb passed the 5' RACE reads through MiXCR, listing each CDR3 protein once. The sample yields roughly 49,000 distinct CDR3 sequences, over 10% seen once. Specified time point: longitudinal time-point 2. The sequencing input was PBMCs. The origin of the receptors is a male donor with HTLV-1-associated myelopathy (HAM/TSP).

This clonotype appeared many times. The V gene is TRBV20-1, the J gene TRBJ2-3, with 7 bases lining up with TRBD1. This CDR3 region has 14 residues. From germline, CDR1 is DFQATT and CDR2 SNEGSKA (reference sequence). With 6 bases clipped from V and 1 base from J, the junction kept 7 bases outside the gene matches. The CDR3 region is CSAQKGAGTDTQYF. The CDR3 DNA is TGCAGTGCCCAAAAGGGGGCGGGCACAGATACGCAGTATTTT.

The chain is built from TRBV7-9 and TRBJ2-7, with a weak D call TRBD1 (6 bases). This CDR3 is 14 amino acids long. The V end lost 5 bases, the J end lost 6 bases, and 17 bases lay between the germline ends. Germline lookup yields CDR1 SEHNR and CDR2 FQNEAQ (reference sequence). In nucleotides, the CDR3 is TGTGCCAGCAGCCCTACAGGGATCTCTTTCGAGCAGTACTTC. Translated: CASSPTGISFEQYF.

This clonotype was counted ten times or more. This rearrangement joins TRBV5-1 to TRBJ2-3, with D uncertain. V was clipped by 3 bases and J by 5 bases, with 16 bases between them. Germline-derived CDR1 and CDR2 are SGHRS and YFSETQ. CDR3 size: 15 residues. CDR3 nucleotide sequence: TGCGCCAGCAGCTCTATTCGCCCTAGAGAAGATACGCAGTATTTT. This gives the protein CASSSIRPREDTQYF. Looking up the rest from reference TRBV5-1 and TRBJ2-3 gives the full variable domain: KAGVTQTPRYLIKTRGQQVTLSCSPISGHRSVSWYQQTPGQGLQFLFEYFSETQRNKGNFPGRFSGRQFSNSRSEMNVSTLELGDSALYLCASSSIRPREDTQYFGPGTRLTVL.

V gene TRBV10-3 combines with J gene TRBJ1-6; D unclear. Germline V lookup: CDR1 ENHRY, CDR2 SYGVKD. There are 11 residues in the CDR3. Trimming stripped 6 bases from V and 12 bases from J, with 9 bases between. The CDR3, as DNA: TGTGCCATCAGGGACCGTTTACCCCTCCACTTT. Amino acid sequence: CAIRDRLPLHF.

This clonotype was detected many times. This rearrangement joins TRBV5-1 to TRBJ2-7, with 13 bases identical to TRBD2. This CDR3 comprises 15 residues. V lost 4 bases and J lost 3; bases outside the gene matches: 4. Germline V gives CDR1 SGHRS, CDR2 YFSETQ. This chain's CDR3 is CASSPRTSGGYEQYF. As DNA, the CDR3 is TGCGCCAGCAGCCCGCGGACTAGCGGGGGCTACGAGCAGTACTTC.

This clonotype was recorded a few times. The CDR3 is CSVHRGGNEQYF. The CDR3 nucleotides are TGCAGCGTGCACAGGGGCGGCAACGAGCAGTACTTC. The rearrangement joins TRBV29-1 to TRBJ2-7; 7 positions agree with TRBD1. The CDR3 length is 12 residues. Germline V CDR1 and CDR2: SQVTM, ANQGSEA. The V and J ends lost 6 bases and 5 bases, in that order; junction bases with no gene match: 7.

Notes on this clonotype: A much larger clone differs from this one at a single base, so this may be a read error. The chain employs TRBV5-1 and TRBJ2-2, with a possible D match to TRBD1 (6 bases). CDR1 and CDR2 (germline): SGHRS, YFSETQ. Trimming took 4 bases from V and 1 from J, leaving 11 bases between them. There are 15 residues in the CDR3. The CDR3 nucleotides are TGCGCCAGCAGCGTGACAGGAAAGAACACCGGGGAGCTGTTTTTT. It translates to CASSVTGKNTGELFF. Filled out from reference TRBV5-1 and TRBJ2-2, the complete variable domain reads KAGVTQTPRYLIKTRGQQVTLSCSPISGHRSVSWYQQTPGQGLQFLFEYFSETQRNKGNFPGRFSGRQFSNSRSEMNVSTLELGDSALYLCASSVTGKNTGELFFGEGSRLTVL.

This clonotype was observed many times. The chain employs TRBV5-1 and TRBJ2-5; 9 bases fit TRBD1. The CDR3 length is 15 residues. The junction had 9 bases not matched to a gene; V was cut back by 4 bases and J by 5 bases. Germline assignment: CDR1 SGHRS and CDR2 YFSETQ. This CDR3 reads CASSTGQGNAETQYF. The CDR3 region has the DNA TGCGCCAGCAGCACCGGACAGGGGAATGCCGAGACCCAGTACTTC.

The V call is TRBV4-3, the J call TRBJ2-2, with D possibly matching TRBD2 (5 bases). CDR3 size: 20 residues. V lost 0 bases and J 4 bases, leaving 24 bases between the germline ends. CDR1 is LGHNA, CDR2 YSLEER, per germline. The CDR3 protein is CASSQDLSTAHGMGTGELFF. The CDR3 nucleotides read TGCGCCAGCAGCCAAGATCTCAGTACGGCACACGGGATGGGCACCGGGGAGCTGTTTTTT.

In its sample, this clonotype is medium-sized (0.01 to 0.1%). This rearrangement joins TRBV12-3 or TRBV12-4 to TRBJ2-3; 7 positions match TRBD2. Germline trimming cut 7 bases from V and 3 bases from J; bases unmatched to any gene: 7. The length of the CDR3 is 14 residues. The CDR3 DNA follows: TGTGCCAGCACACGGGACTACGAGACAGATACGCAGTATTTT. It encodes CASTRDYETDTQYF.

At least ten counts were recorded for this clonotype. The chain is built from TRBV20-1 and TRBJ2-1, with 13 bases matching TRBD2. The germline gives CDR1 DFQATT, CDR2 SNEGSKA (reference sequence). The CDR3 is 17 residues long. V shed 3 bases and J 2 bases; nucleotides not matched to a gene: 7. The CDR3 spells CSASPLTSGGTYNEQFF. As DNA, the CDR3 is TGCAGTGCTAGTCCTCTGACTAGCGGGGGGACCTACAATGAGCAGTTCTTC.

This chain uses TRBV7-3 with TRBJ2-7; D may be TRBD2 (6 bases). Germline lookup yields CDR1 SGHTA and CDR2 FQGTGA. V was trimmed by 1 base and J by 7 bases, leaving 14 bases between them. The CDR3 has 14 residues. CDR3 sequence (DNA): TGTGCCAGCAGCTTAAGGACCCCGGAGGGTGAGCAGTACTTC. Encoded protein: CASSLRTPEGEQYF.

Many counts were recorded for this clonotype. The chain joins TRBV6-5 to TRBJ1-4; D call uncertain. With 0 bases removed from V and 1 base from J, the gap between germline ends came to 9 bases. The CDR3 contains 16 residues. Germline V gene lookup returns CDR1 MNHEY and CDR2 SVGAGI. The CDR3 protein is CASSYSGGGTNEKLFF. The CDR3 nucleotides are TGTGCCAGCAGTTACTCTGGAGGTGGAACTAATGAAAAACTGTTTTTT.

This clonotype was picked up many times. This chain joins TRBV24-1 and TRBJ2-3; either TRBD1 or TRBD2 may fit D (5 bases each). This CDR3 is built from 13 residues. Trimming shortened V by 7 bases and J by 3 bases, and 10 bases separated the two germline ends. Germline CDR1 and CDR2: KGHDR and SFDVKD. The CDR3 here is CATSRDGTDTQYF. DNA for the CDR3: TGTGCCACCAGCAGGGACGGTACAGATACGCAGTATTTT.

This clonotype was seen many times. The chain uses TRBV9 and TRBJ2-3; D is undetermined. Germline-derived CDR1 and CDR2 are SGDLS and YYNGEE. The ends were cut back, 2 bases at V and 0 bases at J, with 10 bases in the middle. The CDR3 totals 15 residues. CDR3 region: CASSVAGYSTDTQYF. In DNA, the CDR3 is TGTGCCAGCAGCGTGGCAGGATATAGCACAGATACGCAGTATTTT. Based on the CDR3 plus reference TRBV9 and TRBJ2-3, the full variable domain is DSGVTQTPKHLITATGQRVTLRCSPRSGDLSVYWYQQSLDQGLQFLIQYYNGEERAKGNILERFSAQQFPDLHSELNLSSLELGDSALYFCASSVAGYSTDTQYFGPGTRLTVL.